This entry features one TCR beta chain sequence. V gave up 0 bases and J gave up 1 base, with 4 bases separating them. This CDR3 has 13 amino acids. The germline V gene encodes CDR1 GTSNPN and CDR2 SVGIG (reference sequence). The data derive from a study of T cell changes during pregnancy in multiple sclerosis. The table came from immunoSEQ multiplex PCR; TCRdb's copy has only in-frame clones and leaves some out. The table includes some 40,000 clones, 85% to 95% detected once. Here the sequenced sample was CD8+ T cells from peripheral blood mononuclear cells, taken in the third trimester of pregnancy. The receptor was derived from a female donor with multiple sclerosis, enrolled in a pregnancy study. V and J are TRBV30 and TRBJ1-5, with unresolved D. The CDR3 DNA reads TGTGCCTGGAGTGTCGGGAGCAATCAGCCCCAGCATTTT. It encodes CAWSVGSNQPQHF.